This record covers a single T cell receptor beta chain. Primed by a sample-barcoded 5' primer and a J-beta primer mix, a second PCR proceeded for 7 to 11 cycles. TCRdb re-analysed the 5' RACE reads in MiXCR, keeping a single row per CDR3 protein. Among under 1,000,000 distinct CDR3 sequences listed, roughly 40% were seen once. The sample comes from a study of blood T cells in healthy people across ages. Germline V gene lookup returns CDR1 SQVTM and CDR2 ANQGSEA. This CDR3 contains 14 residues. V lost 4 bases and J lost 7, with 20 bases in between. The TCR comes from a man aged 18-30 years in good health. This chain connects TRBV29-1 to TRBJ2-7; weak D call: TRBD2 (5 bases). Input material: blood. CDR3 loop: CSVGDRGLVDEQYF. In DNA form, the CDR3 reads TGCAGCGTTGGGGATCGGGGTCTAGTGGATGAGCAGTACTTC.